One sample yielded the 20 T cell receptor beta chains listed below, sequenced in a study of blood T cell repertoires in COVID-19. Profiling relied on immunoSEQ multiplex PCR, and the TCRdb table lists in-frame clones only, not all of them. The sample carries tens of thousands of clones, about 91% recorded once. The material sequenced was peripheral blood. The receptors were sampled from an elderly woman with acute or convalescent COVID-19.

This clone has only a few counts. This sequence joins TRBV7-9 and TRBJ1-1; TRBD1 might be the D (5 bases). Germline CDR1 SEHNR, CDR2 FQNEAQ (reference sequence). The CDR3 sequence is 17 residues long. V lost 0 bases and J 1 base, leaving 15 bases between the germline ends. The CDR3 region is CASSLAGAAFSNTEAFF. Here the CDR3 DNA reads TGTGCCAGCAGCTTAGCTGGGGCAGCGTTCTCGAACACTGAAGCTTTCTTT. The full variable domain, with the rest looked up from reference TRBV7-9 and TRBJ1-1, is DTGVSQNPRHKITKRGQNVTFRCDPISEHNRLYWYRQTLGQGPEFLTYFQNEAQLEKSRLLSDRFSAERPKGSFSTLEIQRTEQGDSAMYLCASSLAGAAFSNTEAFFGQGTRLTVV.

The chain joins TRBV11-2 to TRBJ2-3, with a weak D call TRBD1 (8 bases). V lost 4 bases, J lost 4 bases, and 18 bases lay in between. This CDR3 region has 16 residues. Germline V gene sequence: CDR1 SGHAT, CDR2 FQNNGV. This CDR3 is CASSSLGQGLSDTQYF. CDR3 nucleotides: TGTGCCAGCAGCTCTCTCGGACAGGGACTATCAGATACGCAGTATTTT.

CDR3 region: CASSLGLEETQYF. As DNA, the CDR3 is TGTGCCAGCAGCTTGGGCTTGGAAGAGACCCAGTACTTC. The chain recombines TRBV11-2 with TRBJ2-5; D is ambiguous. The CDR3 spans 13 residues. V was cut by 3 bases and J by 3 bases, with 8 bases left in between. The germline V gene encodes CDR1 SGHAT and CDR2 FQNNGV.

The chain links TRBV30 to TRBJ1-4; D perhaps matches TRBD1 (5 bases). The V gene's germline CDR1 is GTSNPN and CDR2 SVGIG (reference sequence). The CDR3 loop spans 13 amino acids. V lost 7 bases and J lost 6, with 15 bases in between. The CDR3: CALSGQLYEKLFF. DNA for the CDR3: TGTGCCTTGTCAGGGCAGCTTTATGAAAAACTGTTTTTT. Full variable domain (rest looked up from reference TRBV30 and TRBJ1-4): SQTIHQWPATLVQPVGSPLSLECTVEGTSNPNLYWYRQAAGRGLQLLFYSVGIGQISSEVPQNLSASRPQDRQFILSSKKLLLSDSGFYLCALSGQLYEKLFFGSGTQLSVL.

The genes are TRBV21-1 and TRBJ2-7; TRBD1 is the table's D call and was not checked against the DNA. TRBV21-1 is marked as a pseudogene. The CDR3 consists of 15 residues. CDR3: CASSKANRYSYEQYF. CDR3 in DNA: TGTGCCAGCAGCAAAGCGAACAGATACTCCTACGAGCAGTACTTC.

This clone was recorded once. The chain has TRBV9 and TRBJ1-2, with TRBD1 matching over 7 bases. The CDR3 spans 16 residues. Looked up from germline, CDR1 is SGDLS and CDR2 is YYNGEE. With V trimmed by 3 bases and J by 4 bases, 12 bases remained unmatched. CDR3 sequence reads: CASSAASGTETYGYTF. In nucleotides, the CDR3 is TGTGCCAGCAGCGCCGCCTCCGGGACAGAGACCTATGGCTACACCTTC.

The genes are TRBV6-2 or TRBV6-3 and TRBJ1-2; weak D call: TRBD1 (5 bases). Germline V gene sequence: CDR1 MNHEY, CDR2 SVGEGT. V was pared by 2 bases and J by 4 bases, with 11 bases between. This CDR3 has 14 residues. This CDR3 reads CASSYHRRGYGYTF. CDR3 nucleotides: TGTGCCAGCAGTTACCACCGGAGGGGCTATGGCTACACCTTC.

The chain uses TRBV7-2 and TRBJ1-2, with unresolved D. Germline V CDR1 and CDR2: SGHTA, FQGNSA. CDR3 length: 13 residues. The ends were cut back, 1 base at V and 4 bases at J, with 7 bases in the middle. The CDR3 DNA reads TGTGCCAGCAGCTTAGATCGGTCCTATGGCTACACCTTC. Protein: CASSLDRSYGYTF. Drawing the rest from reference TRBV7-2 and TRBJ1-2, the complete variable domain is GAGVSQSPSNKVTEKGKDVELRCDPISGHTALYWYRQSLGQGLEFLIYFQGNSAPDKSGLPSDRFSAERTGGSVSTLTIQRTQQEDSAVYLCASSLDRSYGYTFGSGTRLTVV.

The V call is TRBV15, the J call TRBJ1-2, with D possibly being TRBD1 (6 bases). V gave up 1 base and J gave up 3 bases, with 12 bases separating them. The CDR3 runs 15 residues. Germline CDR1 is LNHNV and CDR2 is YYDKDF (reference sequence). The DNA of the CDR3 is TGTGCCACCAGCAGAGGAAAGGGGGTGGACTATGGCTACACCTTC. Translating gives CATSRGKGVDYGYTF.

In DNA, the CDR3 is TGTGCCAGTAGTATAGGGGGGGGCGTAAACATTCAGTACTTC. Amino acid sequence: CASSIGGGVNIQYF. This rearrangement joins TRBV19 to TRBJ2-4, with a tentative D call TRBD2 (7 bases). Trimming took off 1 base at V and 6 bases at J, with 10 bases between the two ends. This CDR3 is 14 amino acids long. Germline CDR1 is LNHDA and CDR2 is SQIVND (reference sequence).

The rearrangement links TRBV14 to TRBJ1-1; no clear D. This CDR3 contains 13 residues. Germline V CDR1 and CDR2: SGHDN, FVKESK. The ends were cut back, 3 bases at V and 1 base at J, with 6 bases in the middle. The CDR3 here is CASSQSRNTEAFF. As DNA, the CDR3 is TGTGCCAGCAGCCAGTCGAGGAACACTGAAGCTTTCTTT.

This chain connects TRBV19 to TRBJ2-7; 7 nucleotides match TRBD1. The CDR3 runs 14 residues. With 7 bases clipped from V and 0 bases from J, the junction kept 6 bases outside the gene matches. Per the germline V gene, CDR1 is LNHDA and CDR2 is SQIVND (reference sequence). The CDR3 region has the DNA TGTGCCAGTAAGCTACAGGGGACCTCCTACGAGCAGTACTTC. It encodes CASKLQGTSYEQYF.

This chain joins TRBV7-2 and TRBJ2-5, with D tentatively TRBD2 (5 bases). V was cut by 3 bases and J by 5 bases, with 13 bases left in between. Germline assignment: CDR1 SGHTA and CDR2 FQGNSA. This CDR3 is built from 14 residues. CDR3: CASSLMGASETQYF. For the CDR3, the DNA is TGTGCCAGCAGCTTGATGGGAGCATCGGAGACCCAGTACTTC.

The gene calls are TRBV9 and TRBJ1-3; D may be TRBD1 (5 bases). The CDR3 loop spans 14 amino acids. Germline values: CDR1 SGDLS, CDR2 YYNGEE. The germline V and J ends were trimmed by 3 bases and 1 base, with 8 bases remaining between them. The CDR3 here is CASSAQGSGNTIYF. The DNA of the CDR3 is TGTGCCAGCAGCGCCCAGGGTTCTGGAAACACCATATATTTT.

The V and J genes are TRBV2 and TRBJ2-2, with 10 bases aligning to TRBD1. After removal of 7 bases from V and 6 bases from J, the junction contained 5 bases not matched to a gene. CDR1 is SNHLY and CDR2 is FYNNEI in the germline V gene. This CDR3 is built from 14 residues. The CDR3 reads CASNKGQGSGELFF. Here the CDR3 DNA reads TGTGCCAGCAATAAGGGACAGGGGTCCGGGGAGCTGTTTTTT.

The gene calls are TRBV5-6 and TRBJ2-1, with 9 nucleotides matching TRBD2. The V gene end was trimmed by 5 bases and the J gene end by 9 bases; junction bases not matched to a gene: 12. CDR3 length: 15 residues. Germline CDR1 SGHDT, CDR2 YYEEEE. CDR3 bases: TGTGCCAGCAGTTTTAAGGGCGGGGGGGCCGGTGAGCAGTTCTTC. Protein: CASSFKGGGAGEQFF.

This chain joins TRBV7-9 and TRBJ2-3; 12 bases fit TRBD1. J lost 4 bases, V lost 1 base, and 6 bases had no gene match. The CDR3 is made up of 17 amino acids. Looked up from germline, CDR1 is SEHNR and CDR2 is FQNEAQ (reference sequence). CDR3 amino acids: CASSLGGTGGLADTQYF. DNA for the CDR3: TGTGCCAGCAGCTTAGGAGGGACAGGGGGCTTGGCAGATACGCAGTATTTT.

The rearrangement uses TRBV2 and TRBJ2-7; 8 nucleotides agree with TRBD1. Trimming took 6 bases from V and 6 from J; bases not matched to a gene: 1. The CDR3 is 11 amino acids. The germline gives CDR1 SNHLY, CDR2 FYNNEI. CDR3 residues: CASSTGGEQYF. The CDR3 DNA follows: TGTGCCAGCAGCACAGGGGGCGAGCAGTACTTC. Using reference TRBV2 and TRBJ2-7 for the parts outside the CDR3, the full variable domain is EPEVTQTPSHQVTQMGQEVILRCVPISNHLYFYWYRQILGQKVEFLVSFYNNEISEKSEIFDDQFSVERPDGSNFTLKIRSTKLEDSAMYFCASSTGGEQYFGPGTRLTVT.

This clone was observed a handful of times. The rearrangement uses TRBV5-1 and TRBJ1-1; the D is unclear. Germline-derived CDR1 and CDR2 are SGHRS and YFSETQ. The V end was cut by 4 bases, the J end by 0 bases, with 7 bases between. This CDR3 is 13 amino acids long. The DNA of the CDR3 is TGCGCCAGCAGCGAGGATGTGAACACTGAAGCTTTCTTT. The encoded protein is CASSEDVNTEAFF.

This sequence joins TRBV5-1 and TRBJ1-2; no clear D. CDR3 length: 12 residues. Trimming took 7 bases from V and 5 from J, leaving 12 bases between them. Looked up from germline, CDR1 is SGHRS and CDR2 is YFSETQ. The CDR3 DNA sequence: TGCGCCAGCTCCACGGGTCTGTATGGCTACACCTTC. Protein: CASSTGLYGYTF.